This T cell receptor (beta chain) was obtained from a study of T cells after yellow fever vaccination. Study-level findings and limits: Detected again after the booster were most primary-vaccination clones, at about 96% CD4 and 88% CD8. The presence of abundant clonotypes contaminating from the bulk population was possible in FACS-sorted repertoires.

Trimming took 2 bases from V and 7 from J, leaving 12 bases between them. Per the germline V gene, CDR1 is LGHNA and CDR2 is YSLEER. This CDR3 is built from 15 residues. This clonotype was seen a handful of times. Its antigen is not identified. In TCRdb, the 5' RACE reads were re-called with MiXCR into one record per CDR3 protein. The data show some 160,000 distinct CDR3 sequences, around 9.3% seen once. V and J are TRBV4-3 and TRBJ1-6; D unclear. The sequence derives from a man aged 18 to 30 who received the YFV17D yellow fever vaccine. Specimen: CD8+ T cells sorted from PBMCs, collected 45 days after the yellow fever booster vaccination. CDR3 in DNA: TGCGCCAGCAGCCAACGGGTTTCGAGGAATTCACCCCTCCACTTT. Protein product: CASSQRVSRNSPLHF.